The present entry profiles one TCR beta chain with its context. Its antigen remains unidentified. TCRdb keeps only in-frame clones here, not all; method: immunoSEQ multiplex PCR. The top ten hold about 1.5% of the sample, which has about 680,000 clones, 70% to 90% seen once. The germline gives CDR1 GTSNPN, CDR2 SVGIG (reference sequence). The CDR3 extends over 15 amino acids. The junction had 8 bases not matched to a gene; V was cut back by 5 bases and J by 1 base. The sample is drawn from a study of Ad26.COV2.S vaccination and SARS-CoV-2 variants. Study summary: Intramuscularly, Ad26.COV2.S was given either once or twice, 56 days apart. Study results and limitations: From the TCR breadth and depth analyses, total T cell responses may have been underestimated.

Described treatment: 19 received Ad26.COV2.S at low or high dose, single or two shots; 5 received placebo; per-sample allocation not given. Specimen acquisition occurred on day 63 following the initial vaccine or placebo injection. This Boston cohort included adults aged 18-55 years. Sequencing was performed on peripheral blood, taken in a trial of Ad26.COV2.S vaccine versus placebo. The TCR originated in a person aged 18 to 65 who received the Ad26.COV2.S COVID-19 vaccine or a placebo. The rearrangement links TRBV30 to TRBJ2-5; the match to TRBD1 covers 9 bases. CDR3 region: CAWLRQGVFQETQYF. The CDR3 DNA reads TGTGCCTGGCTTCGACAGGGGGTTTTCCAAGAGACCCAGTACTTC.